This T cell receptor (beta chain) was sequenced in a study of post-analysis software for immune sequencing data. In regard to this clonotype: The target antigen is unknown. The junction shows a germline mismatch at one end, possibly a read error.

Tagging with unique molecular identifiers was a feature of the TCR beta cDNA libraries. T cells numbering about 0.85 to 11 million yielded cDNA molecules that totaled approximately 500,000. TCRdb re-called the PCR reads with MiXCR, one entry per CDR3 protein. The sample lists fewer than 850,000 distinct CDR3 sequences; roughly 30% were seen once. CDR3 length equals 17 residues. The germline V gene encodes CDR1 SGHRS and CDR2 YFSETQ. Regarding the study as a whole: TRBV5-6, TRBV5-1 and TRBV20-1 belonged to a set of roughly 5 TRBV segments that were more frequent in patients than controls. Clustering by F measure revealed strong co-clustering among samples prepared together in one batch. Controls' normalized Chao1 diversity significantly exceeded that of multiple sclerosis patients.

The chain carries TRBV5-1 and TRBJ2-6; 7 positions agree with TRBD1. Sequencing was performed on blood. The sequence came from a girl aged 10-17 years with multiple sclerosis. CDR3 residues: CASSSGTALSGANVRTF. DNA of the CDR3: TGCGCCAGCAGCTCCGGGACAGCCCTCTCTGGGGCCAACGTCCGGACTTTC.